Reported below is one T cell receptor beta chain. The sample comes from a study of blood T cell repertoires in COVID-19. This CDR3 comprises 16 residues. Germline V gene lookup returns CDR1 SGHVS and CDR2 FQNEAQ. The V gene end was trimmed by 3 bases and the J gene end by 6 bases; junction bases not matched to a gene: 11. TCRdb's copy holds only in-frame clones and misses some; the assay was immunoSEQ multiplex PCR. The table includes around 400,000 clones, nearly 90% detected once. Material: PBMCs or T cells enriched from blood (not recorded which). This clonotype originated in a woman aged 18-29 years who had been exposed to COVID-19. The chain joins TRBV7-8 to TRBJ2-3; 8 bases are shared with TRBD2. In DNA, the CDR3 is TGTGCCAGCAGCTTTGTTGTAGCGGGACCACCGGATACGCAGTATTTT. Its protein product is CASSFVVAGPPDTQYF.